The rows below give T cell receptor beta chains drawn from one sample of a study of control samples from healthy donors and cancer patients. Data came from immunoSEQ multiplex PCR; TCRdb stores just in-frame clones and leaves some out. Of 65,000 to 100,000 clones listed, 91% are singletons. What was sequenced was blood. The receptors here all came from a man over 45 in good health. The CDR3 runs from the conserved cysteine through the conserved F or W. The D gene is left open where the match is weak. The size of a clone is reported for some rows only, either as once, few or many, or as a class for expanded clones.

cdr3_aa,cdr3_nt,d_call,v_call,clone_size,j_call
CASSGGDFNEKLFF,TGCGCCAGCAGTGGGGGAGATTTTAATGAAAAACTGTTTTTT,-,TRBV5-1,-,TRBJ1-4
CASARIGYNEQFF,TGTGCCAGCGCCCGGATTGGTTACAATGAGCAGTTCTTC,-,TRBV12-3/TRBV12-4,-,TRBJ2-1
CASGPQGAGGNTIYF,TGTGCCAGCGGACCACAGGGGGCGGGTGGAAACACCATATATTTT,TRBD1,TRBV6-5,once,TRBJ1-3
CASSPGSTYEQYF,TGTGCCAGCAGCCCAGGGAGTACCTACGAGCAGTACTTC,-,TRBV7-2,few,TRBJ2-7
CASSQAVPGEQYF,TGTGCCAGCAGCCAAGCCGTCCCCGGCGAGCAGTACTTC,-,TRBV3-1/TRBV3-2,-,TRBJ2-7
CASSQGRAGETQYF,TGTGCCAGCAGTCAGGGTCGAGCGGGAGAGACCCAGTACTTC,-,TRBV7-7,-,TRBJ2-5
CASSPTVSGNTIYF,TGTGCCAGCTCACCGACAGTATCTGGAAACACCATATATTTT,-,TRBV18,-,TRBJ1-3
CASSEGRGWGNQPQHF,TGTGCCAGCAGTGAAGGAAGAGGGTGGGGCAATCAGCCCCAGCATTTT,-,TRBV6-1,-,TRBJ1-5
CASRLGNTEAFF,TGTGCCAGCAGACTTGGGAACACTGAAGCTTTCTTT,-,TRBV3-1/TRBV3-2,-,TRBJ1-1
CASSQERGWSNEQFF,TGCGCCAGCAGCCAAGAACGGGGCTGGTCGAATGAGCAGTTCTTC,-,TRBV4-3,once,TRBJ2-1
CASSDRDRGRLYGYTF,TGTGCCAGCAGCGACCGGGACAGGGGGCGCCTCTATGGCTACACCTTC,TRBD1,TRBV9,few,TRBJ1-2
CASSYLGNQPQHF,TGTGCCAGCTCATACCTCGGCAATCAGCCCCAGCATTTT,-,TRBV27,-,TRBJ1-5
CASSRTGGTGELFF,TGTGCCAGCAGCCGGACAGGGGGCACCGGGGAGCTGTTTTTT,TRBD1,TRBV27,once,TRBJ2-2
CASGYHINQPQHF,TGTGCCAGCGGCTACCACATTAATCAGCCCCAGCATTTT,-,TRBV2,-,TRBJ1-5
CASSQTSGPSTDTQYF,TGCGCCAGCAGCCAAACTAGCGGGCCTAGCACAGATACGCAGTATTTT,TRBD2,TRBV4-1,-,TRBJ2-3
CASSPDDKAFF,TGTGCCAGCAGCCCGGACGATAAAGCTTTCTTT,-,TRBV7-9,-,TRBJ1-1
CASSPGDASSYEQYF,TGCGCCAGCAGCCCGGGGGACGCAAGCTCCTACGAGCAGTACTTC,-,TRBV5-1,-,TRBJ2-7
CASSLEGQGASETQYF,TGCGCCAGCAGCTTGGAGGGACAGGGGGCATCAGAGACCCAGTACTTC,TRBD1,TRBV5-1,once,TRBJ2-5
CASSGWEGETQYF,TGTGCCAGCAGTGGCTGGGAAGGGGAGACCCAGTACTTC,-,TRBV25-1,-,TRBJ2-5
CASSPARATDTQYF,TGCGCCAGCAGTCCAGCCAGGGCCACAGATACGCAGTATTTT,-,TRBV5-1,-,TRBJ2-3
CASSEEVQLREQYF,TGCGCCAGCAGTGAGGAGGTACAACTAAGGGAGCAGTACTTC,-,TRBV10-1,few,TRBJ2-7
CASSLDGFSSGNTIYF,TGCGCCAGCAGCCTGGACGGATTCAGCTCTGGAAACACCATATATTTT,-,TRBV5-1,-,TRBJ1-3
CASSLQGRQPQHF,TGTGCCAGCAGCTTGCAGGGGAGGCAGCCCCAGCATTTT,-,TRBV7-9,-,TRBJ1-5
CASSFSGGTDTQYF,TGTGCCAGCAGCTTTAGCGGGGGGACAGATACGCAGTATTTT,TRBD2,TRBV7-2,-,TRBJ2-3
CASSAPGQPMNTEAFF,TGTGCCAGCTCAGCCCCGGGACAGCCTATGAACACTGAAGCTTTCTTT,TRBD1,TRBV18,-,TRBJ1-1
CASGNRAPSGNTIYF,TGCGCCAGCGGGAACAGGGCCCCCTCTGGAAACACCATATATTTT,-,TRBV10-2,-,TRBJ1-3
CASSLTENTEAFF,TGCGCCAGCAGCTTGACAGAGAACACTGAAGCTTTCTTT,-,TRBV5-1,-,TRBJ1-1
CASSPSTANEKLFF,TGTGCCAGCAGCCCCTCGACAGCTAATGAAAAACTGTTTTTT,-,TRBV14,-,TRBJ1-4
CASLVGAIYEQYF,TGTGCCAGCCTAGTAGGGGCTATTTACGAGCAGTACTTC,-,TRBV6-5,-,TRBJ2-7
CASSRRWDYGYTF,TGTGCCAGCAGCCGTCGATGGGACTATGGCTACACCTTC,-,TRBV7-2,-,TRBJ1-2
CASSSGQTVPNIQYF,TGTGCCAGTAGTTCTGGACAGACCGTCCCAAACATTCAGTACTTC,-,TRBV19,once,TRBJ2-4
CASSYSGTANAYEQYF,TGTGCCAGCAGTTACTCGGGGACAGCCAACGCCTACGAGCAGTACTTC,TRBD1,TRBV6-2/TRBV6-3,-,TRBJ2-7
CASSAPGGWEQFF,TGCGCCAGCAGTGCGCCCGGGGGGTGGGAGCAGTTCTTC,TRBD2,TRBV10-1,-,TRBJ2-1
CATSDFRQGTLNEQFF,TGTGCCACCAGTGATTTTAGACAGGGGACCCTCAATGAGCAGTTCTTC,TRBD1,TRBV24-1,-,TRBJ2-1
CASSLTKDTEAFF,TGTGCCAGCAGCTTGACAAAGGACACTGAAGCTTTCTTT,-,TRBV7-2,-,TRBJ1-1
CASSYAGETQYF,TGTGCCAGCAGTTACGCGGGGGAGACCCAGTACTTC,-,TRBV6-2/TRBV6-3,-,TRBJ2-5
CASSWTAKNYGYTF,TGTGCCAGCAGTTGGACAGCCAAAAACTATGGCTACACCTTC,-,TRBV6-2/TRBV6-3,once,TRBJ1-2
CASSVRGVGTDTQYF,TGTGCCAGCAGCGTACGAGGGGTGGGCACAGATACGCAGTATTTT,-,TRBV9,once,TRBJ2-3
CASSEATGFGPQHF,TGTGCCAGCAGTGAAGCGACAGGGTTCGGGCCCCAGCATTTT,TRBD1,TRBV2,-,TRBJ1-5
CASRDLADQPQHF,TGTGCCAGCAGAGACCTGGCGGATCAGCCCCAGCATTTT,-,TRBV6-6,-,TRBJ1-5
CASSYSAGGSGELFF,TGTGCCAGCAGTTACTCCGCGGGGGGCAGCGGGGAGCTGTTTTTT,TRBD2,TRBV6-2/TRBV6-3,-,TRBJ2-2
CASSVVQGAGELFF,TGTGCCAGCAGCGTAGTACAGGGGGCCGGGGAGCTGTTTTTT,TRBD1,TRBV9,-,TRBJ2-2
CASRRDRGGTEAFF,TGTGCCAGCAGACGGGACAGGGGGGGCACTGAAGCTTTCTTT,TRBD1,TRBV7-2,-,TRBJ1-1
CASSPRGGPETQYF,TGTGCCAGCAGCCCCAGGGGGGGGCCCGAGACCCAGTACTTC,-,TRBV7-2,-,TRBJ2-5
CASSLELGTGWWGQPQHF,TGTGCCAGCAGCTTGGAACTAGGGACAGGGTGGTGGGGTCAGCCCCAGCATTTT,TRBD1,TRBV5-6,-,TRBJ1-5
CASSLSLPEQFF,TGCGCCAGCAGCTTGAGTCTTCCCGAGCAGTTCTTC,-,TRBV5-1,-,TRBJ2-1
CASRAGTSGGTQYF,TGTGCCAGCAGGGCCGGGACTAGCGGGGGGACCCAGTACTTC,TRBD2,TRBV6-5,-,TRBJ2-5
CASRILVSPDTQYF,TGTGCCAGCAGGATACTAGTAAGCCCAGATACGCAGTATTTT,-,TRBV2,-,TRBJ2-3
CASSWGGAFGNTIYF,TGTGCCAGCAGCTGGGGAGGGGCATTCGGAAACACCATATATTTT,-,TRBV5-6,-,TRBJ1-3
CASSLETSGGGQFF,TGCGCCAGCAGCTTGGAGACTAGCGGGGGGGGGCAGTTCTTC,TRBD2,TRBV5-1,-,TRBJ2-1
CASKEGAQKGYTF,TGTGCCAGCAAAGAGGGGGCGCAAAAGGGCTACACCTTC,TRBD1,TRBV12-3/TRBV12-4,-,TRBJ1-2
CASSITRDYGYTF,TGTGCCAGTAGTATAACGAGGGACTATGGCTACACCTTC,-,TRBV19,-,TRBJ1-2
CSAWDSGRDTF,TGCAGTGCTTGGGACAGTGGGCGCGACACCTTC,TRBD1,TRBV20-1,-,TRBJ1-2
CASSFSGQNTGELFF,TGTGCCAGCAGCTTTTCGGGGCAGAACACCGGGGAGCTGTTTTTT,-,TRBV5-5,-,TRBJ2-2